This TCR beta chain was recorded in a study of T cell repertoires in cytomegalovirus infection (dated by TCRdb to about 2019). Context from the whole study: The HLA type of each donor mattered for the analysis, because public TCR beta signatures pointed to carriage of CMV infection along with the matching HLA type. Findings and caveats that apply to the study as a whole: Carriers of CMV infection plus the relevant HLA type were discriminated by the cumulative frequency of public TCR beta family members in the study cohort and in an independent approximately 400-donor cohort. In the ex vivo response, HLA-C-restricted CMV-specific TCR beta clonotypes were dominant, and in two of eight donors the single most frequent clonotype came from this HLA-C-restricted group.

CDR3 length: 15 amino acids, cysteine to phenylalanine. Only the CDR3 DNA stays, 45 bases, in frame from base 1. CDR1 and CDR2 are drawn from the germline V gene: MGHRA, YSYEKL. Trimming removed 5 bases from V and 2 bases from J; the gene matches leave 9 bases unexplained. Sequencing was carried out with an Illumina HiSeq 1500. TCRdb passed the public sequencing reads through fastp at Q25 and MiXCR, retaining productive beta sequences. One record per CDR3 amino acid sequence lists the most common genes and DNA. The sample records about 330,000 distinct CDR3 sequences, 8% to 9.5% of which are singletons. The ten largest make up roughly 4.5% of the sample. The sample holds a few counts of this clonotype. What antigen it recognizes has not been identified. No clone much larger than this one lies a single base away; base qualities are absent.

The sequence links TRBV4-1 to TRBJ2-7, and 7 junctional nucleotides match TRBD1. The receptor was derived from a human donor in good health (CMV status not recorded). Some clones in this sample may be carry-over from other donors' samples. The sequencing sample was made of PBMCs. The DNA sequence reads TGCGCCAGCAGCGCCCAGGACAGGCCTACCTACGAGCAGTACTTC. Its protein product is CASSAQDRPTYEQYF.